The next 30 T cell receptor beta chains were all read from a single sample in a study of T-cell reconstitution after alpha-beta-depleted transplantation in children (dated by TCRdb to 2015 to 2016). Preparation of the library involved PCR. TCRdb lists the instrument as Illumina HiSeq 2500. Molecular barcoding was employed in the preparation of TCR libraries, with unique molecular identifiers being used to normalize TCRbeta repertoire quantification. The raw public reads went through TCRdb reprocessing: fastp at Q25, MiXCR clone calling, in-frame beta chains kept. Rows with one shared CDR3 protein collapse into an entry with the most common genes and DNA. The sample yields 600,000 to 700,000 distinct CDR3 sequences; approximately 15% were counted once. Clones ranked in the top ten supply over 0.95% of the sample. The sequencing here drew on PBMCs from the stem cell graft donor, taken from the stem cell graft. The receptors stem from a human donor who donated a stem cell graft to a child with acute myeloid leukemia.

This clonotype was seen many times. The rearrangement joins TRBV20-1 to TRBJ2-3; D ambiguous. The CDR3 contains 11 residues. Looked up from germline, CDR1 is DFQATT and CDR2 is SNEGSKA (reference sequence). Between the trimmed V and J ends, which lost 3 bases and 4 bases, there was a span of 5 bases. CDR3 loop: CSASPSDTQYF. DNA of the CDR3: TGCAGTGCTAGTCCATCAGATACGCAGTATTTT.

CDR3 nucleotides: TGTGCCAGCAGCTTATTTTTACCTCCCCGGACAGGGGCCGAGGTTCAGTACTTC. Encoded protein: CASSLFLPPRTGAEVQYF. The rearrangement links TRBV11-2 to TRBJ2-7; 9 bases are a match to TRBD1. Germline V lookup: CDR1 SGHAT, CDR2 FQNNGV. Trimming took 2 bases from V and 10 from J; bases not matched to a gene: 21. This CDR3 region has 18 residues.

This clonotype has only a few counts. V and J are TRBV20-1 and TRBJ1-1; D is ambiguous. Trimming left V 0 bases short and J 7 bases short, with 9 bases between. Germline loops: CDR1 DFQATT, CDR2 SNEGSKA (reference sequence). The CDR3 runs to 12 residues. For the CDR3, the DNA is TGCAGTGCTAGAGATGGTACCTTTGAAGCTTTCTTT. Translating gives CSARDGTFEAFF.

The chain employs TRBV3-1 and TRBJ2-1, with D possibly matching TRBD1 (6 bases). The CDR3 runs 17 residues. V lost 3 bases, J lost 6 bases, and 21 bases lay in between. The germline CDR1 and CDR2 sequences are LGHDT and YNNKEL (reference sequence). For the CDR3, the DNA is TGTGCCAGCAGCCAGGGTTTCCGGGACATCCCCCTCAATGAGCAGTTCTTC. It specifies CASSQGFRDIPLNEQFF.

This clonotype was observed at least ten times. The chain combines TRBV20-1 with TRBJ2-1, with 10 bases fitting TRBD2. Looked up from germline, CDR1 is DFQATT and CDR2 is SNEGSKA (reference sequence). This CDR3 contains 14 residues. The CDR3 coding sequence is TGCAGCGGTCTAGCGGGGGTCCCCTACAATGAGCAGTTCTTC. Its translation is CSGLAGVPYNEQFF.

This clonotype was counted only a few times. The chain uses TRBV4-2 and TRBJ2-3; a weak D match, TRBD2 (6 bases). CDR3 length equals 19 residues. Germline V CDR1 and CDR2: LGHNA, YNFKEQ. The germline V and J ends were trimmed by 4 bases and 2 bases, with 25 bases remaining between them. CDR3 sequence reads: CASSPGPRGVGGSTDTQYF. CDR3 bases: TGTGCCAGCAGCCCGGGCCCGAGGGGCGTGGGAGGTTCCACAGATACGCAGTATTTT.

This clonotype was seen ten or more times. The V and J genes are TRBV29-1 and TRBJ2-2; TRBD1 agrees at 8 bases. This CDR3 spans 15 amino acids. V lost 1 base, J lost 4 bases, and 5 bases stayed unmatched. Germline CDR1 SQVTM, CDR2 ANQGSEA. This CDR3 is CSVEVTGDGTGELFF. The CDR3 nucleotides are TGCAGCGTTGAAGTGACAGGGGACGGCACCGGGGAGCTGTTTTTT.

This clonotype was counted between two and nine times. This chain links TRBV7-2 with TRBJ1-6; D possibly corresponds to TRBD1 (6 bases). Germline CDR1 is SGHTA and CDR2 is FQGNSA. The CDR3 loop spans 16 amino acids. The ends were cut back, 5 bases at V and 5 bases at J, with 16 bases in the middle. CDR3 in DNA: TGTGCCAGCAGCGCTAACGGGGGGGCTAATAATTCACCCCTCCACTTT. It codes for CASSANGGANNSPLHF.

This clonotype was counted many times. The chain couples TRBV20-1 to TRBJ2-1; D perhaps matches TRBD2 (6 bases). The CDR3 sequence is 12 residues long. V gave up 6 bases and J gave up 6 bases, with 12 bases separating them. The germline CDR1 and CDR2 sequences are DFQATT and SNEGSKA (reference sequence). Here the CDR3 DNA reads TGCAGTGCGCGGGGAAGTATCAATGAGCAGTTCTTC. Amino acid sequence: CSARGSINEQFF.

The rearrangement joins TRBV7-9 to TRBJ1-1; TRBD1 might be the D (5 bases). Trimming removed 5 bases at V and 4 bases at J, with 17 bases between. Germline assignment: CDR1 SEHNR and CDR2 FQNEAQ (reference sequence). The length of the CDR3 is 15 residues. The CDR3 DNA sequence: TGTGCCAGCAGCCCCCGGGACTCTATACTCACTGAAGCTTTCTTT. It specifies CASSPRDSILTEAFF.

This clonotype has more than one count but fewer than ten. The chain joins TRBV20-1 to TRBJ1-1; possibly TRBD1 for D (5 bases). Germline assignment: CDR1 DFQATT and CDR2 SNEGSKA (reference sequence). The CDR3 length is 12 residues. Trimming took off 3 bases at V and 11 bases at J, with 16 bases between the two ends. The CDR3, as DNA: TGCAGTGCTAGGGGGCCAGGACGCGCCGCTTTCTTT. This sequence encodes CSARGPGRAAFF.

The chain uses TRBV27 and TRBJ2-3; no clear D. Germline V lookup: CDR1 MNHEY, CDR2 SMNVEV (reference sequence). V lost 4 bases and J 6 bases, leaving 14 bases between the germline ends. The CDR3 is 14 amino acids. This CDR3 reads CASSYSDSSDTQYF. For the CDR3, the DNA is TGTGCCAGCAGTTACTCCGACTCCTCGGATACGCAGTATTTT.

This chain uses TRBV9 with TRBJ2-1; 9 bases are shared with TRBD1. The CDR3 extends over 19 amino acids. Germline lookup yields CDR1 SGDLS and CDR2 YYNGEE. V shed 0 bases and J 8 bases; nucleotides not matched to a gene: 18. The CDR3 DNA sequence: TGTGCCAGCAGCGTAGCTTCCGGGACAGGGACCTCTTGGGGCGATGAGCAGTTCTTC. Translated, it gives CASSVASGTGTSWGDEQFF.

The chain couples TRBV6-1 to TRBJ2-7; D is uncertain. Germline V lookup: CDR1 MNHNS, CDR2 SASEGT. The ends were cut back, 6 bases at V and 0 bases at J, with 12 bases in the middle. The CDR3 has 14 residues. CDR3 region: CASRDDLGSYEQYF. CDR3 nucleotides: TGTGCCAGCAGGGACGACTTAGGCTCCTACGAGCAGTACTTC.

This clonotype was found many times. The V call is TRBV20-1, the J call TRBJ2-5, with 13 bases that match TRBD2. The CDR3 loop spans 19 amino acids. The J segment lost 1 base and the V segment lost 5 bases, leaving 16 bases of the junction unmatched. Germline V gives CDR1 DFQATT, CDR2 SNEGSKA (reference sequence). Here the CDR3 reads CSAHLGTSGASIVQETQYF. The CDR3 bases are TGCAGTGCTCACCTCGGGACTAGCGGGGCCAGTATCGTCCAAGAGACCCAGTACTTC.

A few counts support this clonotype. V is TRBV5-1 and J is TRBJ2-1; D perhaps matches TRBD2 (5 bases). Germline V gene lookup returns CDR1 SGHRS and CDR2 YFSETQ. The CDR3 has 14 residues. V was shortened by 0 bases and J by 8 bases, with 12 bases between the two germline ends. The CDR3 here is CASSLASSGDEQFF. The CDR3 DNA follows: TGCGCCAGCAGCTTGGCTAGCAGCGGCGATGAGCAGTTCTTC.

This clonotype was counted at least ten times. V is TRBV29-1 and J is TRBJ2-7, with 11 positions matching TRBD2. The V and J ends lost 4 bases and 3 bases, in that order; junction bases with no gene match: 5. The CDR3 has 14 amino acids. Looked up from germline, CDR1 is SQVTM and CDR2 is ANQGSEA. Written as DNA, the CDR3 is TGCAGCGTTGCGACTAGCGGGGCCAACTACGAGCAGTACTTC. It specifies CSVATSGANYEQYF.

The sample holds a few counts of this clonotype. The V gene is TRBV3-1, the J gene TRBJ1-1; D is unclear. Germline CDR1 and CDR2: LGHDT and YNNKEL (reference sequence). This CDR3 is 14 amino acids long. V was trimmed by 5 bases and J by 13 bases, leaving 23 bases between them. CDR3 residues: CASSTPRQRTDFFF. CDR3 bases: TGTGCCAGCAGCACCCCAAGGCAAAGGACGGACTTTTTCTTT.

The V call is TRBV5-1, the J call TRBJ2-5; no firm D call. V was shortened by 1 base and J by 1 base, with 11 bases between the two germline ends. The CDR3 length is 15 residues. Per the germline V gene, CDR1 is SGHRS and CDR2 is YFSETQ. The CDR3 loop reads CASSLQSRTQETQYF. The CDR3 DNA follows: TGCGCCAGCAGCTTGCAGTCTCGGACCCAAGAGACCCAGTACTTC.

This clonotype has a handful of counts. The chain has TRBV20-1 and TRBJ2-7; 7 nucleotides match TRBD1. The CDR3 covers 15 residues. Germline V gene data show CDR1 as DFQATT and CDR2 as SNEGSKA (reference sequence). V dropped 6 bases and J dropped 1; count of bases not matched to a gene: 12. The CDR3 DNA is TGCAGTGCCCTAGCCCGGGACAGTATATCCTACGAGCAGTACTTC. Its protein product is CSALARDSISYEQYF.

The rearrangement links TRBV7-2 to TRBJ1-5, with D possibly being TRBD1 (5 bases). Germline CDR1 and CDR2: SGHTA and FQGNSA. Between the trimmed V and J ends, which lost 0 bases and 4 bases, there was a span of 19 bases. The CDR3 is 18 amino acids. The CDR3 sequence is CASSLAVGREGSNQPQHF. In DNA form, the CDR3 reads TGTGCCAGCAGCTTAGCGGTGGGCAGGGAAGGGAGTAATCAGCCCCAGCATTTT.

This clonotype is a singleton in its sample. The rearrangement joins TRBV2 to TRBJ2-5; tentative D call: TRBD2 (5 bases). The CDR3 has 16 residues. The germline V and J ends were trimmed by 1 base and 3 bases, with 15 bases remaining between them. From germline, CDR1 is SNHLY and CDR2 FYNNEI. The CDR3 loop reads CASSEGREGAEETQYF. CDR3 nucleotides: TGTGCCAGCAGTGAAGGGCGTGAGGGAGCGGAAGAGACCCAGTACTTC.

This clonotype was counted at least ten times. Here the CDR3 reads CSVHPGGVNTEAFF. The CDR3 nucleotides are TGCAGCGTCCATCCGGGCGGGGTGAACACTGAAGCTTTCTTT. The chain links TRBV29-1 to TRBJ1-1; no definite D call. CDR1 is SQVTM, CDR2 ANQGSEA, per germline. Trimming left V 6 bases short and J 0 bases short, with 14 bases between. The CDR3 runs to 14 residues.

This clonotype was counted only a few times. V usage is TRBV11-1 and J usage is TRBJ2-3; TRBD2 matches at 12 bases. From germline, CDR1 is SGHAT and CDR2 FQDESV (reference sequence). The CDR3 totals 18 residues. V was pared by 6 bases and J by 2 bases, with 12 bases of the junction left unmatched. The CDR3: CASRRKASGGAFTDTQYF. CDR3 DNA sequence: TGTGCCAGCAGACGGAAGGCTAGCGGGGGGGCCTTCACAGATACGCAGTATTTT.

The chain employs TRBV27 and TRBJ1-1; D gene unclear. Germline CDR1 reads MNHEY; CDR2 reads SMNVEV (reference sequence). V shed 6 bases and J shed 2 bases, with 4 bases lying between them. The CDR3 spans 11 residues. CDR3 residues: CASSDNTEAFF. The CDR3 bases are TGTGCCAGCAGCGATAACACTGAAGCTTTCTTT.

This clonotype was seen more than once but under ten times. The rearrangement joins TRBV7-9 to TRBJ2-3; 8 nucleotides line up with TRBD2. The CDR3 is 16 amino acids. Germline V gives CDR1 SEHNR, CDR2 FQNEAQ (reference sequence). V was pared by 3 bases and J by 4 bases, with 9 bases of the junction left unmatched. The CDR3 protein is CASSLSSGGAADTQYF. The DNA for the CDR3 is TGTGCCAGCAGCTTGTCCAGCGGGGGCGCGGCAGATACGCAGTATTTT.

This clonotype was detected many times. The rearrangement joins TRBV20-1 to TRBJ1-5, with D tentatively TRBD1 (6 bases). V was trimmed by 6 bases and J by 2 bases, leaving 17 bases between them. The CDR3 contains 15 residues. Germline CDR1 reads DFQATT; CDR2 reads SNEGSKA (reference sequence). The CDR3 sequence: CSAPRDGGRNQPQHF. The CDR3 coding sequence is TGCAGTGCCCCCAGAGACGGGGGGCGCAATCAGCCCCAGCATTTT.

The J gene is TRBJ2-7, the V gene TRBV18; D is unclear. CDR3 length equals 15 residues. V lost 1 base to trimming and J lost 0 bases, with 10 bases between them. The germline gives CDR1 KGHSH, CDR2 LQKENI. CDR3 coding DNA: TGTGCCAGCTCACCACGGCGTCCCTTCTCCTACGAGCAGTACTTC. Amino acid sequence: CASSPRRPFSYEQYF.

The table lists this clonotype with many counts. This chain connects TRBV20-1 to TRBJ2-4, with 10 bases aligning to TRBD1. The CDR3 has 15 amino acids. CDR1 and CDR2 (germline): DFQATT, SNEGSKA (reference sequence). Trimming took 0 bases from V and 5 from J; bases not matched to a gene: 4. In DNA form, the CDR3 reads TGCAGTGCTAGAGACTCCGGGACAGGGGAAAACATTCAGTACTTC. Translating it yields CSARDSGTGENIQYF.

This clonotype was counted at least ten times. This chain connects TRBV6-5 to TRBJ2-5; 10 nucleotides agree with TRBD1. Unmatched junction bases numbered 9, after V lost 1 base and J lost 1 base. Per germline, CDR1 MNHEY and CDR2 SVGAGI. CDR3 length: 18 residues. The CDR3 is CASSYFLLGTGVQETQYF. CDR3 sequence (DNA): TGTGCCAGCAGTTACTTTCTTCTCGGGACAGGGGTCCAAGAGACCCAGTACTTC.